This T cell receptor beta chain was recovered during a study of cytomegalovirus exposure and HLA in healthy donors (dated by TCRdb to the late 2010s). Context from the whole study: An earlier analysis of roughly 610 of the donors reported about 280 Gb of sequence data and approximately 120 million unique TCR beta sequences obtained from about 179 million T cells. An early release covering 550 to 650 HLA-typed donors comprised roughly 300 gigabases of sequencing data and around 86 million unique TCR sequences. The genetic ancestry cluster associated with self-reported Caucasian donors included over 65% of the roughly 380 genotyped donors. The study was designed to test whether signatures of past pathogen exposure could be identified by cataloging public T cell receptors. Using immunosequencing, the study profiled T cell repertoires from 500 to 800 subjects and related those repertoires to cytomegalovirus serostatus. Besides the first cohort of 666 subjects, a separate validation cohort made up of over 100 different subjects was used. To predict cytomegalovirus infection status, the study combined high-throughput TCR immunosequencing, statistical association of individual TCRs with disease status, and machine learning. To study patterns of TCR occurrence, a later analysis re-analyzed previously published TCR beta repertoires from 666 donors and added high-resolution HLA genotyping. Rather than drawing on any new phenotypic data, the later analysis identified candidate immune exposures from TCR beta sequences and the way those sequences occurred across donors. An earlier analysis of approximately 500 of the donors applied high-throughput TCR beta sequencing to assess whether each TCR beta V gene segment acted as functional or pseudogenic. Donor age, sex, ethnicity and CMV serostatus were compiled alongside the repertoire data. In a later genetic analysis, genome-wide SNP genotypes for about 55% of the roughly 670 donors were used, and that subset was treated as a discovery cohort. All discovery cohort repertoires had been generated on a single sequencing platform. HLA typing included class I and class II loci at four-digit resolution. Typing coverage differed by locus: A, B, C, DRB1 and DQB1 were typed in about 629-630 donors, DQA1 in about 500, DPA1 in roughly 590, and DPB1 in roughly 470. A few DR-DQ haplotypes were treated as single units for association and clustering because of strong linkage in the cohort. On average, roughly 250,000 unique TCR beta nucleotide sequences were sequenced per donor among some 420 genotyped donors of the cohort, with approximately 18% of those sequences being non-productive.

Per the germline V gene, SGHRS is the CDR1 and YFSETQ is the CDR2. Its CDR3 holds 14 amino acids, cysteine through phenylalanine. Just the 42-base CDR3 DNA is kept, in frame starting at base 1. V and J lose 2 bases and 6 bases, and a span of 11 bases separates them. As concerns this clone: Its antigen target is currently unknown.

Receptors were amplified or captured by the immunoSEQ multiplex PCR assay. For the multiplex PCR, a mixture combining 60 forward primers for TCR Vbeta segments and 13 reverse primers for TCR Jbeta segments was used. Amplification of the CDR3 region of rearranged TCR beta genes was performed with a multiplex PCR assay on genomic DNA. Amplified TCR beta libraries were sequenced as 87-base-pair reads on the Illumina HiSeq System. Turning to the authors' computational methods: A later analysis counted about 82 million unique TCR beta chains across the 666 repertoires, and around 9.9 million of these chains were shared by at least two donors. Raw reads were error-corrected and collapsed into unique sequences by a nearest-neighbor algorithm in which closely related sequences were merged to remove PCR and sequencing errors. To assign V, D and J gene segments, CDR3 sequences were aligned to IMGT reference sequences. For a sequence to be retained, a match of at least six nucleotides to both a V gene segment and a J gene segment was required. A rearrangement counted as productive if the CDR3 had no stop codons and remained in frame with V and J, and every other rearrangement counted as non-productive. CDR3 was defined by IMGT convention, running from the second conserved V-encoded cysteine to the conserved J-encoded phenylalanine. Sequences without an unambiguous match to a single V gene segment were excluded from the earlier analysis of about 630 of the donors. An earlier analysis of about 590 of the donors classified V segments as functional when productive rearrangements were above 56.7% and as segregating when the standard deviation between donors was above 5%. A statistical classification framework was built for diagnosing cytomegalovirus status from the catalog of TCR beta chain sequences. In a later analysis, V and J genes were assigned by comparing TCR nucleotide sequences against IMGT/GENE-DB human TR gene sequences. The TCRdist pipeline was used in a later analysis to assign CDR3 sequences and most-parsimonious VDJ recombination scenarios. A later analysis defined each TCR beta chain by its CDR3 amino acid sequence plus V-gene family, and excluded reads lacking a unique V-gene family. To address suspected cross-contamination and a sequencing artifact, a later analysis removed a few hundred highly shared, low-generation-probability nucleotide sequences. In a later analysis, a clonal expansion index for each public chain was calculated from normalized within-repertoire ranks of inferred template counts. Generation probabilities in a later analysis came from a VDJ recombination model fitted to out-of-frame rearrangements, and those results were checked against IGoR. In a later analysis, hypergeometric tests were used to score TCR-TCR, TCR-HLA and TCR-CMV co-occurrence, with a repertoire-size bias correction applied to TCR pairs. To estimate false discovery rates, a later analysis permuted the HLA or CMV assignments 20 times. In a later analysis, co-occurring TCRs were grouped with DBSCAN, and TCRdist sequence similarity was added when clustering was performed within HLA-allele-positive subsets. For co-occurrence clustering, repertoires with fewer than 30,000 or more than 120,000 public chains were excluded, along with roughly 5 repertoires with anomalous nucleotide sharing. TCRdb obtained this table from immuneACCESS and retained in-frame rearrangements with V and J assigned. These tables miss some clones; where compared with another copy, unresolved V genes account for less than half of the shortfall, and the remainder is unexplained. The V and J calls and the clone size are those of that table, but D and trimming were determined from the DNA. This sample's listing comprises about 190,000 clones. 6.5% of the sample rests with the top ten.

The cohort comprised 666 healthy bone marrow donors. All cohort members were sampled while nominally healthy, although unrecorded immune exposures were likely present. The donor tested CMV seronegative, placing the donor among the approximately 360 seronegative members of the cohort. Each donor provided a peripheral blood sample, and peripheral blood mononuclear cells were used for TCR beta sequencing. The Qiagen DNeasy Blood Extraction Kit was used to extract genomic DNA from the blood cell samples. Here is what the overall study found, with its caveats: A later genetic analysis associated a missense DCLRE1C variant with V-gene and J-gene trimming of TCR beta chains, and an independent cohort replicated the association. The classifier was reported to diagnose cytomegalovirus status with high specificity and sensitivity in both the original cohort and the validation cohort. The authors suggested that the approach could potentially be extended to other disease states and immunological phenotypes. According to a later genetic analysis, donors in an Asian-associated ancestry cluster had fewer N-insertions in productive TCRs than the approximately 630-donor mean. Assigning TCR associations to individual alleles was difficult when HLA alleles, especially DR and DQ, strongly co-occurred. The 87-base-pair reads could not distinguish some IMGT-functional V segments, including TRBV6-2 and TRBV6-3, so those segments were excluded. Compared with equally common non-associated chains, HLA-associated TCR beta chains in a later analysis were more clonally expanded and had lower generation probabilities. HLA typing was unavailable for some donors at each locus, so association tests used only the typed subset. In an earlier analysis of about 600 of the donors, most TCR beta V segments appeared in productive rearrangements about 90% or about 30% of the time, broadly matching IMGT annotations. Only TCR beta chains were sequenced in this cohort, and the absence of alpha or paired-chain data limited detectable features. Immune exposure information for the cohort was limited to CMV serostatus. A later analysis found that TCR association rates varied across HLA loci, with DRB1 alleles showing the most associated TCRs and HLA-C alleles the fewest. Several of the top co-occurrence clusters appeared to be linked to parvovirus B19, influenza, CMV and Epstein-Barr virus, according to a later analysis. A further reported finding was that TCR beta sequences accurately predicted the HLA-A and HLA-B alleles for most subjects in the first cohort. A cluster of highly shared sequence variants was judged likely to be a technical artifact of the sequencing pipeline. Most CMV-associated TCR beta chains appeared to be HLA-restricted in a later analysis, and the HLA associations seemed to be driven largely by CMV exposure. Because counts were too low, about 18 rarely observed V segments, including chromosome 9 orphons, were left out of the earlier analysis of about 500 of the donors. Most TCR sequences were observed very rarely across donors, whereas some public TCRs were present in many individuals. Linkage disequilibrium might explain the correlated functional status among segregating V segments, but an unknown experimental factor could not be ruled out. The study gave a list of around 170 TCR beta chains associated with cytomegalovirus. A few of the identified cytomegalovirus-associated TCR beta chains were confirmed in vitro to be specific for cytomegalovirus antigens. Specific HLA alleles were associated with roughly 17,000 TCR beta sequences at a false discovery rate of 0.05 in a later analysis. Sequencing depth was assumed to be roughly uniform across donors in the presence/absence analyses, though that assumption may not hold.

This sequence originates from a man aged 25 to 45 in good health and CMV-seronegative. The V and J genes are TRBV5-1 and TRBJ1-4, and perhaps TRBD1 as D gene, on 5 matching bases. Sequences were obtained from PBMCs. The DNA reads as follows: TGCGCCAGCAGCTTAGCCGGGGGGGATGAAAAACTGTTTTTT. Translated, it reads CASSLAGGDEKLFF.